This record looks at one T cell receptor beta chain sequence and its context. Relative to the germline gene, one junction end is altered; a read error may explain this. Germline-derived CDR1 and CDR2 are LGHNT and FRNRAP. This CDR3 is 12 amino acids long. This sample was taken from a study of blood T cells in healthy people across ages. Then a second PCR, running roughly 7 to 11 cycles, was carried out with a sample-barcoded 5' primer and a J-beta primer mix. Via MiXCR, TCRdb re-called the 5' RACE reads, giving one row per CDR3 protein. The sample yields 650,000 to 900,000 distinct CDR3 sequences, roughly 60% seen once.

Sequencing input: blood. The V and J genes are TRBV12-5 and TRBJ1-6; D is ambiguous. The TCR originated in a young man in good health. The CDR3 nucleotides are TGTGCTAGTGGTTTGCCGGAGTCACCCCTCCTCTTT. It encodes CASGLPESPLLF.